These 18 T cell receptor beta chains share one sample of origin, sequenced in a study of control samples from healthy donors and cancer patients. Assay: immunoSEQ multiplex PCR; the TCRdb copy retains only in-frame clones and omits some. This sample has some 120,000 clones, with 88% found just once. What was sequenced was blood. The receptor source for this set is a woman in her 70s in good health.

The chain links TRBV7-2 to TRBJ1-2; 7 bases line up with TRBD1. CDR3 length equals 14 residues. The germline CDR1 and CDR2 sequences are SGHTA and FQGNSA. The J segment lost 2 bases and the V segment lost 1 base, leaving 1 base of the junction unmatched. The CDR3 is CASSLETGNYGYTF. In DNA, the CDR3 is TGTGCCAGCAGCTTAGAGACAGGGAACTATGGCTACACCTTC.

The V call is TRBV5-1, the J call TRBJ2-1; 8 bases map to TRBD2. The CDR3 sequence is 16 residues long. V dropped 0 bases and J dropped 12; count of bases not matched to a gene: 14. The germline V gene has CDR1 SGHRS and CDR2 YFSETQ. This CDR3 is CASSLESLAVPRVQFF. CDR3 sequence (DNA): TGCGCCAGCAGCTTGGAGTCACTAGCGGTTCCCCGGGTGCAGTTCTTC.

V and J are TRBV18 and TRBJ2-7; possible D gene TRBD1, 6 bases. The CDR3 length is 16 residues. Trimming removed 0 bases from V and 4 bases from J, with 16 bases in between. CDR1 and CDR2 from the germline V gene are KGHSH and LQKENI. The CDR3 sequence is CASSPPLGQGLYEQYF. The DNA for the CDR3 is TGTGCCAGCTCACCACCACTGGGGCAGGGGTTGTACGAGCAGTACTTC.

V is TRBV2 and J is TRBJ1-5; a possible D gene is TRBD1 (5 bases). V lost 3 bases, J lost 6 bases, and 9 bases lay in between. From germline, CDR1 is SNHLY and CDR2 FYNNEI. This CDR3 is 13 amino acids long. This CDR3 reads CASSDRESQPQHF. For the CDR3, the DNA is TGTGCCAGCAGTGACAGGGAGAGTCAGCCCCAGCATTTT.

This clone has only one observation. The chain joins TRBV2 to TRBJ2-5, with TRBD1 matching 7 bases. Germline assignment: CDR1 SNHLY and CDR2 FYNNEI. The CDR3 is made up of 14 amino acids. V shed 5 bases, J shed 1 base, and the junction held 4 bases outside the gene matches. CDR3 sequence: CASSYDRVQETQYF. DNA for the CDR3: TGTGCCAGCAGTTACGACAGGGTCCAAGAGACCCAGTACTTC.

The V call is TRBV6-2 or TRBV6-3, the J call TRBJ1-1, with 10 positions matching TRBD1. J lost 3 bases, V lost 5 bases, and 6 bases had no gene match. Per the germline V gene, CDR1 is MNHEY and CDR2 is SVGEGT. The CDR3 consists of 15 residues. CDR3 residues: CASSRGQGRDTEAFF. DNA for the CDR3: TGTGCCAGCAGTAGGGGACAGGGGAGGGACACTGAAGCTTTCTTT.

This clone was seen just once. A read error may produce the germline difference seen at one junction end. This chain joins TRBV6-5 and TRBJ1-2; D might be TRBD1 (6 bases). The CDR3 consists of 16 residues. CDR1 MNHEY and CDR2 SVGAGI come from the germline V gene. Here the CDR3 DNA reads TGTGCCAGCAGTTACTTCGGACAGCAACTAGACTATGGCCACACCTTC. Its translation: CASSYFGQQLDYGHTF.

This chain connects TRBV5-4 to TRBJ2-7; 12 bases align to TRBD1. J gave up 9 bases and V 4 bases, and 11 bases lay outside the gene matches. CDR1 is SGHNT and CDR2 is YYREEE in the germline V gene (reference sequence). CDR3 size: 15 residues. CDR3 residues: CASSPTGQGAAVQYF. The CDR3 nucleotides are TGTGCCAGCAGCCCGACGGGACAGGGGGCCGCCGTGCAGTACTTC.

The chain combines TRBV29-1 with TRBJ1-1; D is unclear. Germline V gene data show CDR1 as SQVTM and CDR2 as ANQGSEA. V lost 6 bases, J lost 3 bases, and 14 bases lay in between. The CDR3 runs 13 residues. CDR3 bases: TGCAGCGTCGAAACGGGGAGGGACACTGAAGCTTTCTTT. As protein: CSVETGRDTEAFF.

This chain uses TRBV11-2 with TRBJ1-2; D remains ambiguous. The CDR3 covers 14 residues. Germline V gives CDR1 SGHAT, CDR2 FQNNGV. Trimming stripped 0 bases from V and 4 bases from J, with 9 bases between. The CDR3 coding sequence is TGTGCCAGCAGCTTAGATGTTATCAGCTATGGCTACACCTTC. Its protein product is CASSLDVISYGYTF.

The V gene is TRBV19, the J gene TRBJ1-2; D is uncertain. Germline CDR1 reads LNHDA; CDR2 reads SQIVND (reference sequence). Trimming pared 3 bases from V and 1 base from J, leaving 15 bases between. CDR3 length: 16 amino acids. CDR3: CASSMFGQLNNYGYTF. As DNA, the CDR3 is TGTGCCAGTAGTATGTTCGGGCAACTAAATAACTATGGCTACACCTTC. Complete variable domain (other parts from reference TRBV19 and TRBJ1-2): DGGITQSPKYLFRKEGQNVTLSCEQNLNHDAMYWYRQDPGQGLRLIYYSQIVNDFQKGDIAEGYSVSREKKESFPLTVTSAQKNPTAFYLCASSMFGQLNNYGYTFGSGTRLTVV.

This clone appeared a single time. This chain joins TRBV11-1 and TRBJ2-7, with D possibly matching TRBD2 (6 bases). The CDR3 contains 13 residues. From germline, CDR1 is SGHAT and CDR2 FQDESV (reference sequence). V was trimmed by 6 bases and J by 6 bases, leaving 15 bases between them. CDR3 bases: TGTGCCAGCAGTCGCTTGGGGGGTTCCGAGCAGTACTTC. Residues: CASSRLGGSEQYF.

V and J are TRBV28 and TRBJ2-7; 11 bases match TRBD1. This CDR3 is built from 14 residues. Unmatched junction bases numbered 6, after V lost 6 bases and J lost 5 bases. Germline V gene sequence: CDR1 MDHEN, CDR2 SYDVKM. The CDR3 DNA reads as TGTGCCAGCAGGCGGACAGGGGGCGGAAACGAGCAGTACTTC. Its translation is CASRRTGGGNEQYF.

The V gene is TRBV5-6, the J gene TRBJ1-5; D might be TRBD1 (5 bases). Between the trimmed V and J ends, which lost 4 bases and 1 base, there was a span of 9 bases. CDR3 size: 14 residues. Germline V gene lookup returns CDR1 SGHDT and CDR2 YYEEEE. CDR3 nucleotides: TGTGCCAGCAGCGGGACGTTGAGCAATCAGCCCCAGCATTTT. Translating it yields CASSGTLSNQPQHF.

The V call is TRBV4-2, the J call TRBJ2-4; possibly TRBD1 for D (5 bases). CDR1 LGHNA and CDR2 YNFKEQ come from the germline V gene. The CDR3 is 17 residues long. The V end was cut by 4 bases, the J end by 0 bases, with 16 bases between. CDR3 residues: CASSPGFRARAKNIQYF. The CDR3 nucleotides read TGTGCCAGCAGCCCTGGGTTCAGGGCCAGAGCCAAAAACATTCAGTACTTC.

The chain is built from TRBV4-3 and TRBJ1-6, with 7 bases aligning to TRBD1. The CDR3 has 15 amino acids. Germline CDR1 reads LGHNA; CDR2 reads YSLEER. Trimming took 4 bases from V and 7 from J; bases not matched to a gene: 7. DNA of the CDR3: TGCGCCAGCAGCCCCTCGACAGGGACGAATTCACCCCTCCACTTT. This gives the protein CASSPSTGTNSPLHF.

This chain uses TRBV5-1 with TRBJ1-1, with D possibly TRBD1 on 5 matching bases. Trimming left V 0 bases short and J 0 bases short, with 15 bases between. CDR1 and CDR2 (germline): SGHRS, YFSETQ. The CDR3 consists of 17 residues. CDR3 nucleotides: TGCGCCAGCAGCTTGGGCGGGGCGCGCGACGTGAACACTGAAGCTTTCTTT. Protein: CASSLGGARDVNTEAFF.

The V call is TRBV15, the J call TRBJ1-5; weak D call: TRBD1 (6 bases). Trimming removed 5 bases at V and 4 bases at J, with 12 bases between. Germline V lookup: CDR1 LNHNV, CDR2 YYDKDF (reference sequence). The CDR3 totals 14 residues. CDR3 residues: CATSDRTANQPQHF. The CDR3 DNA reads TGTGCCACCAGCGACCGGACAGCGAATCAGCCCCAGCATTTT. The whole variable domain, filled in from reference TRBV15 and TRBJ1-5, reads DAMVIQNPRYQVTQFGKPVTLSCSQTLNHNVMYWYQQKSSQAPKLLFHYYDKDFNNEADTPDNFQSRRPNTSFCFLDIRSPGLGDTAMYLCATSDRTANQPQHFGDGTRLSIL.